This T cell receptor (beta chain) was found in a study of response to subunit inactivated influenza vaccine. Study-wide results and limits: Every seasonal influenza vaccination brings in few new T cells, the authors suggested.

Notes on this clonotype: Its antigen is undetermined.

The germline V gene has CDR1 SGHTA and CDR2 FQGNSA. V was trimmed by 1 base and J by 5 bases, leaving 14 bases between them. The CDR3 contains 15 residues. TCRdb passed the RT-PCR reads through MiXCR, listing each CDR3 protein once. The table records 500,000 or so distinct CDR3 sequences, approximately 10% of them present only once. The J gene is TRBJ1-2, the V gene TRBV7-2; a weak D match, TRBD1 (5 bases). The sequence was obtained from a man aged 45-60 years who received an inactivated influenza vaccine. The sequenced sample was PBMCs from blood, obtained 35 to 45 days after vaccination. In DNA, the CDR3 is TGTGCCAGCAGCTTAGTGGCAGGGAGTAGATATGGCTACACCTTC. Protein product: CASSLVAGSRYGYTF.